The clone carrying this TCR beta chain has just one count. Antigen specificity is unknown. The data are from a study of PD-1 blockade in classical Hodgkin lymphoma. Study-wide results and limits: The CD4+ diversity rise by C4D1 was clearest in complete responders.

All the patients suffered relapse after autologous stem cell transplantation, and brentuximab vedotin exposure differed. TCRdb's table, derived via immunoSEQ multiplex PCR, lists solely in-frame clones and lacks some. The repertoire includes about 24,000 clones, around 80% of them detected once, and 8% sits in the top ten. Germline V CDR1 and CDR2: PRHDT, FYEKMQ (reference sequence). J gave up 7 bases and V 3 bases, and 8 bases lay outside the gene matches. The CDR3 spans 15 residues. The chain recombines TRBV13 with TRBJ1-4, with TRBD1 matching over 7 bases. The specimen was peripheral blood mononuclear cells (PBMCs), collected before the second cycle of nivolumab. The receptor comes from a human donor with classical Hodgkin lymphoma. The CDR3 is CASSFFNRGGEKLFF. CDR3 DNA: TGTGCCAGCAGCTTTTTCAACAGGGGAGGTGAAAAACTGTTTTTT.